The 15 T cell receptor beta chains below all came from one sample that was sequenced in a study of cytomegalovirus exposure and HLA in healthy donors. Data came from immunoSEQ multiplex PCR; TCRdb stores just in-frame clones and leaves some out. The table has 200,000 to 250,000 clones, roughly 83% seen once; the top ten hold 5.5% to 6.5%. The material sequenced was PBMCs. The source of these receptors is a woman between 18 and 30 years old in good health and CMV-seronegative.

The rearrangement links TRBV10-3 to TRBJ1-5; a possible D gene is TRBD1 (6 bases). V lost 3 bases to trimming and J lost 3 bases, with 9 bases between them. From germline, CDR1 is ENHRY and CDR2 SYGVKD. The CDR3 runs 14 residues. The CDR3 sequence: CAISERTDNQPQHF. The CDR3, as DNA: TGTGCCATCAGTGAACGGACAGACAATCAGCCCCAGCATTTT.

This chain uses TRBV29-1 with TRBJ2-1, with D perhaps TRBD2 (7 bases). CDR3 length equals 13 residues. Germline loops: CDR1 SQVTM, CDR2 ANQGSEA. Between the trimmed V and J ends, which lost 4 bases and 9 bases, there was a span of 16 bases. For the CDR3, the DNA is TGCAGCGTTGTTCGGGGGGCGGTAGGTGAGCAGTTCTTC. This sequence encodes CSVVRGAVGEQFF.

For the CDR3, the DNA is TGTGCCAGCAGTGAGGGACAGGGTGCGGGACAGGGGATTGCAACTAATGAAAAACTGTTTTTT. This codes for CASSEGQGAGQGIATNEKLFF. The gene calls are TRBV2 and TRBJ1-4; 10 bases agree with TRBD1. CDR1 and CDR2 from the germline V gene are SNHLY and FYNNEI. This CDR3 comprises 21 residues. The J segment lost 0 bases and the V segment lost 3 bases, leaving 16 bases of the junction unmatched.

The chain employs TRBV2 and TRBJ2-3; D is unresolved. The CDR3 has 15 amino acids. Germline loops: CDR1 SNHLY, CDR2 FYNNEI. Deletions cut 6 bases from V and 0 bases from J, with 13 bases between. CDR3 sequence (DNA): TGTGCCAGCAGCTTGGATGTGGACAGCACAGATACGCAGTATTTT. Its translation: CASSLDVDSTDTQYF.

The rearrangement joins TRBV27 to TRBJ1-2; TRBD1 matches at 11 bases. Trimming at V came to 2 bases and at J to 8 bases, leaving 4 bases not matched to a gene. The germline V gene encodes CDR1 MNHEY and CDR2 SMNVEV (reference sequence). This CDR3 is 14 amino acids long. DNA for the CDR3: TGTGCCAGCAGTTTAGGACAGGGGGCTGGGGGCTACACCTTC. Amino acids: CASSLGQGAGGYTF.

This clone was seen only once. This chain connects TRBV13 to TRBJ2-7, with D tentatively TRBD2 (6 bases). The CDR3 contains 13 residues. In germline, CDR1 is PRHDT, CDR2 FYEKMQ (reference sequence). Trimming pared 0 bases from V and 6 bases from J, leaving 9 bases between. CDR3 coding DNA: TGTGCCAGCAGCTTAGGACTAGCTTTCGAGCAGTACTTC. This sequence encodes CASSLGLAFEQYF.

The CDR3, as DNA: TGTGCCAGCAGTGAACGTAGGAACACTGAAGCTTTCTTT. Residues: CASSERRNTEAFF. The V gene is TRBV25-1, the J gene TRBJ1-1; D is undetermined. Trimming left V 2 bases short and J 1 base short, with 5 bases between. The CDR3 is 13 residues long. CDR1 and CDR2 (germline): MGHDK, SYGVNS.

V and J are TRBV4-1 and TRBJ2-7; 9 nucleotides align to TRBD2. Germline CDR1 and CDR2: MGHRA and YSYEKL. The ends lost 1 base at V and 3 bases at J; junction bases unmatched: 13. The CDR3 length is 18 residues. CDR3 coding DNA: TGCGCCAGCAGCCAAGGTGTATCACTAGCGGGCCTTATCTACGAGCAGTACTTC. It specifies CASSQGVSLAGLIYEQYF.

The chain is built from TRBV29-1 and TRBJ2-1; TRBD2 matches at 10 bases. CDR3 length equals 14 residues. V shed 4 bases, J shed 8 bases, and the junction held 8 bases outside the gene matches. CDR1 is SQVTM and CDR2 is ANQGSEA in the germline V gene. The CDR3 DNA reads TGCAGCGTTGGATCGGGACTAGCGACCCATGAGCAGTTCTTC. Amino acids: CSVGSGLATHEQFF.

The chain carries TRBV6-1 and TRBJ1-1; TRBD1 matches 7 bases. The CDR3 sequence is 13 residues long. The germline V gene has CDR1 MNHNS and CDR2 SASEGT. Trimming cost V 9 bases and J 0 bases; bases outside gene matches: 4. The CDR3 sequence is CASRGQLNTEAFF. The CDR3 bases are TGTGCCAGTAGGGGACAGTTGAACACTGAAGCTTTCTTT.

The V call is TRBV6-5, the J call TRBJ2-2, with a weak D call TRBD1 (6 bases). V lost 6 bases and J lost 6, with 17 bases in between. The CDR3 runs 15 residues. The V gene's germline CDR1 is MNHEY and CDR2 SVGAGI. CDR3 residues: CASSPEVGAPGELFF. Written as DNA, the CDR3 is TGTGCCAGCAGCCCAGAAGTGGGGGCCCCCGGGGAGCTGTTTTTT.

The chain couples TRBV27 to TRBJ1-2, with 9 bases that match TRBD1. The CDR3 sequence is 14 residues long. V lost 4 bases and J lost 3; bases outside the gene matches: 3. CDR1 and CDR2 (germline): MNHEY, SMNVEV (reference sequence). As DNA, the CDR3 is TGTGCCAGCAGTTCGACAGGGGGGTACTATGGCTACACCTTC. Amino acid sequence: CASSSTGGYYGYTF.

For this clone: The sample holds other DNA sequences that translate to the same CDR3. The V and J genes are TRBV30 and TRBJ1-1; no clear D gene. The CDR3 contains 12 residues. Trimming left V 1 base short and J 1 base short, with 4 bases between. Germline loops: CDR1 GTSNPN, CDR2 SVGIG (reference sequence). The CDR3 bases are TGTGCCTGGAGTGGTAGGAACACTGAAGCTTTCTTT. This encodes CAWSGRNTEAFF.

The V and J genes are TRBV12-5 and TRBJ2-2, with a tentative D call TRBD1 (5 bases). Looked up from germline, CDR1 is LGHNT and CDR2 is FRNRAP. The V end lost 8 bases, the J end lost 2 bases, and 12 bases lay between the germline ends. The CDR3 sequence is 14 residues long. The CDR3 DNA is TGTGCTAGTCTCCCCGGACACAACACCGGGGAGCTGTTTTTT. It is translated as CASLPGHNTGELFF.

This clone was observed a handful of times. This sample includes further DNA sequences coding for the same CDR3. This sequence joins TRBV4-1 and TRBJ2-7, with no clear D. The CDR3 runs to 13 residues. Trimming took off 0 bases at V and 0 bases at J, with 3 bases between the two ends. Germline V gives CDR1 MGHRA, CDR2 YSYEKL. The CDR3 DNA follows: TGCGCCAGCAGCCAAGATCTCTCCTACGAGCAGTACTTC. Translated, it gives CASSQDLSYEQYF.